A single TCR beta chain is shown here with its context. Its antigen is still unknown. The data were obtained in a study of response to subunit inactivated influenza vaccine. Broader study findings: Each seasonal influenza vaccination recruits few new T cells, the authors suggested.

TCRdb re-called the RT-PCR reads through MiXCR, storing one row per CDR3 protein. The top ten clones hold 10% to 15% of a sample with some 500,000 distinct CDR3 sequences, approximately 12% of them seen once. Here the sequenced sample was PBMCs from blood, taken about 40 days after vaccination. This receptor was obtained from a man aged 50 to 59 who received an inactivated influenza vaccine.

The CDR3 DNA is TGTGCTAGTGGTTTGGGGACAGGGAACTATGGCTACACCTTC. This gives the protein CASGLGTGNYGYTF. The chain has TRBV12-5 and TRBJ1-2; TRBD1 agrees at 8 bases. CDR1 LGHNT and CDR2 FRNRAP come from the germline V gene. The ends lost 1 base at V and 2 bases at J; junction bases unmatched: 0. This CDR3 contains 14 residues.